This T cell receptor (beta chain) was sequenced in a study of shared clonotypes between healthy human individuals. Study-level findings and limits: Around 5% of naive CD4 clonotypes were common to several donors. The study's rarefaction showed incomplete sorted-subset sequencing despite large depth. As a rule, naive subsets had a larger estimated richness than memory subsets.

On this clone: Antigen: not known.

Positively selected for CCR7, the CD45RO-negative cells used as naive CD8 cells excluded terminally differentiated effector memory CD45RA+ cells. Per the original methods: ImmunoSEQ junction-only sequences lacked quality scores, so their filtering differed. Assay: immunoSEQ multiplex PCR; the TCRdb copy retains only in-frame clones and omits some. From that table come the V and J calls and clone size; the DNA was used to work out D and trimming. The sample lists under 1 million clones; roughly 96% were seen once. The CDR3 spans 17 residues. V dropped 5 bases and J dropped 2 bases, with 22 bases sitting between them. Germline CDR1 SGHRS, CDR2 YFSETQ.

The receptor was isolated from a man under 40 in good health. V and J are TRBV5-1 and TRBJ2-5; possible D gene TRBD1, 5 bases. The sample taken for sequencing was naive CD8+ T cells sorted from blood. DNA for the CDR3: TGCGCCAGCAGTCCGCCCAGGGTGGGGAAGATACAAGAGACCCAGTACTTC. It encodes CASSPPRVGKIQETQYF.